Listed here are 7 T cell receptor beta chains from one sample, sequenced in a study of cytomegalovirus exposure and HLA in healthy donors. Using immunoSEQ multiplex PCR, the repertoire was profiled, and TCRdb retains in-frame clones only, with some absent. This table holds about 340,000 clones, approximately 90% found once. The specimen was PBMCs. These receptor sequences come from a woman between 18 and 30 years old in good health and CMV-seronegative.

This clone was counted between two and nine times. V gene TRBV7-9 combines with J gene TRBJ2-7, with a possible D match to TRBD2 (5 bases). This CDR3 comprises 12 residues. Deletions cut 4 bases from V and 3 bases from J, with 7 bases between. Per the germline V gene, CDR1 is SEHNR and CDR2 is FQNEAQ (reference sequence). This chain's CDR3 is CASSSDYYEQYF. In nucleotides, the CDR3 is TGTGCCAGCAGCTCAGACTACTACGAGCAGTACTTC.

The rearrangement links TRBV29-1 to TRBJ2-1; 11 bases align to TRBD1. V shed 5 bases, J shed 0 bases, and the junction held 3 bases outside the gene matches. From germline, CDR1 is SQVTM and CDR2 ANQGSEA. The CDR3 totals 15 residues. The CDR3, as DNA: TGCAGCGTTCGTGGACAGGGGGCCTCCTACAATGAGCAGTTCTTC. Protein: CSVRGQGASYNEQFF.

The rearrangement uses TRBV2 and TRBJ2-7; 7 bases fit TRBD1. The CDR3 is made up of 19 amino acids. V was pared by 4 bases and J by 2 bases, with 20 bases of the junction left unmatched. From germline, CDR1 is SNHLY and CDR2 FYNNEI. The CDR3 DNA reads as TGTGCCAGCAGTGGTGCCCTGGACAGGTTCTACAATACTCCCTACGAGCAGTACTTC. Translating gives CASSGALDRFYNTPYEQYF.

A single count supports this clone. V gene TRBV2 combines with J gene TRBJ2-1; D unclear. The germline gives CDR1 SNHLY, CDR2 FYNNEI. The V and J ends lost 4 bases and 2 bases respectively, with 12 bases between them. The CDR3 spans 15 residues. The CDR3 bases are TGTGCCAGCAGTGTTCCGACTGAGCCCTACAATGAGCAGTTCTTC. Encoded protein: CASSVPTEPYNEQFF.

CDR3: CASRETGFDTEAFF. CDR3 sequence (DNA): TGTGCCAGCAGGGAGACAGGGTTTGACACTGAAGCTTTCTTT. J is TRBJ1-1 and V is TRBV2, with TRBD1 matching 7 bases. The CDR3 length is 14 residues. Germline V CDR1 and CDR2: SNHLY, FYNNEI. With 6 bases clipped from V and 3 bases from J, the junction kept 7 bases outside the gene matches.

This clone has just one count. The CDR3 DNA is TGTGCCAGCAGCCCATCTAGCGGGACCCTCTCCTACGAGCAGTACTTC. Its protein product is CASSPSSGTLSYEQYF. This rearrangement joins TRBV4-2 to TRBJ2-7; 9 bases map to TRBD2. With 4 bases clipped from V and 0 bases from J, the junction kept 7 bases outside the gene matches. CDR1 and CDR2 (germline): LGHNA, YNFKEQ. This CDR3 contains 16 residues.

This chain links TRBV19 with TRBJ2-2, with 7 bases aligning to TRBD2. V trimming: 7 bases; J trimming: 4 bases; junction bases outside the gene matches: 18. The CDR3 is made up of 18 amino acids. In germline, CDR1 is LNHDA, CDR2 SQIVND (reference sequence). In DNA, the CDR3 is TGTGCCAGTACTTCTCCCCTCGGGGGAGGGCGGGTCACCGGGGAGCTGTTTTTT. Residues: CASTSPLGGGRVTGELFF.